Each of the 25 T cell receptor beta chains below was sequenced from the same sample in a study of immune evolution from preneoplasia to lung adenocarcinoma. This table comes from immunoSEQ multiplex PCR, and its TCRdb copy is limited to in-frame clones, with some not included. The sample records some 3,900 clones, around 85% being singletons. The sequenced sample consisted of FFPE adjacent normal lung tissue. All receptors come from a person between 65 and 79 years old with lung adenocarcinoma.

The chain combines TRBV27 with TRBJ1-1, with D possibly being TRBD1 (6 bases). Trimming stripped 6 bases from V and 8 bases from J, with 16 bases between. Looked up from germline, CDR1 is MNHEY and CDR2 is SMNVEV (reference sequence). The CDR3 loop spans 13 amino acids. The CDR3 spells CASRIPGGREAFF. For the CDR3, the DNA is TGTGCCAGCAGGATCCCCGGGGGCCGGGAAGCTTTCTTT.

The chain carries TRBV11-3 and TRBJ1-1; 8 nucleotides align to TRBD1. V was clipped by 5 bases and J by 4 bases; unmatched bases: 6. CDR3 length: 14 amino acids. Per germline, CDR1 SGHNT and CDR2 YENEEA. The CDR3 nucleotides are TGTGCCAGCAGCCCAAGGACAGGGAGCACTGAAGCTTTCTTT. Translating it yields CASSPRTGSTEAFF. The complete variable domain, with remaining parts taken from reference TRBV11-3 and TRBJ1-1, reads EAGVVQSPRYKIIEKKQPVAFWCNPISGHNTLYWYLQNLGQGPELLIRYENEEAVDDSQLPKDRFSAERLKGVDSTLKIQPAELGDSAVYLCASSPRTGSTEAFFGQGTRLTVV.

The V and J genes are TRBV5-4 and TRBJ2-5; perhaps TRBD2 as D (6 bases). From germline, CDR1 is SGHNT and CDR2 YYREEE (reference sequence). V was cut by 2 bases and J by 5 bases, with 13 bases left in between. The CDR3 spans 14 residues. The CDR3 DNA follows: TGTGCCAGCAGCTTTGGAGGGTTAGCGGAGACCCAGTACTTC. Protein product: CASSFGGLAETQYF.

J is TRBJ1-1 and V is TRBV29-1; TRBD1 agrees at 7 bases. V trimming: 4 bases; J trimming: 10 bases; junction bases outside the gene matches: 9. The germline CDR1 and CDR2 sequences are SQVTM and ANQGSEA. The CDR3 is 12 residues long. The CDR3 protein is CSVGQGYLGAFF. The CDR3 nucleotides are TGCAGCGTTGGACAGGGATACCTAGGAGCTTTCTTT.

The chain joins TRBV5-6 to TRBJ1-5; tentative D call: TRBD1 (6 bases). The V and J ends lost 1 base and 3 bases respectively, with 8 bases between them. Germline V gene sequence: CDR1 SGHDT, CDR2 YYEEEE. This CDR3 has 14 amino acids. The CDR3 loop is CASSLSGDNQPQHF. The CDR3 nucleotides are TGTGCCAGCAGCTTGTCAGGGGACAATCAGCCCCAGCATTTT.

This rearrangement joins TRBV20-1 to TRBJ2-1; D is uncertain. V shed 8 bases and J shed 7 bases, with 12 bases lying between them. The germline gives CDR1 DFQATT, CDR2 SNEGSKA (reference sequence). The CDR3 loop spans 11 amino acids. The CDR3 sequence: CSPQARNEQFF. The CDR3 coding sequence is TGCAGTCCCCAGGCGAGGAATGAGCAGTTCTTC.

The rearrangement links TRBV6-5 to TRBJ2-7; D unresolved. Trimming cost V 4 bases and J 7 bases, with 14 bases left between them. Germline CDR1 MNHEY, CDR2 SVGAGI. The CDR3 spans 13 residues. The CDR3 DNA is TGTGCCAGCAGTTCCATAGGAGCGCGGGAGCAGTACTTC. It codes for CASSSIGAREQYF.

The chain recombines TRBV4-2 with TRBJ1-2, with D possibly TRBD1 on 6 matching bases. Deletions cut 0 bases from V and 6 bases from J, with 11 bases between. Germline V gene data show CDR1 as LGHNA and CDR2 as YNFKEQ. The CDR3 length is 14 residues. The CDR3 DNA reads as TGTGCCAGCAGCCAAGATACAGGGCTTAATGGCTACACCTTC. Its protein product is CASSQDTGLNGYTF.

This sequence joins TRBV10-3 and TRBJ2-3; 8 nucleotides align to TRBD1. There are 16 residues in the CDR3. From germline, CDR1 is ENHRY and CDR2 SYGVKD. V lost 5 bases to trimming and J lost 5 bases; unmatched junction nucleotides: 12. Here the CDR3 DNA reads TGTGCCATCAGTCCTGCCGGGACAGGAGGGGAAGATACGCAGTATTTT. Amino acid sequence: CAISPAGTGGEDTQYF.

The rearrangement joins TRBV29-1 to TRBJ2-1; TRBD1 matches at 8 bases. Per the germline V gene, CDR1 is SQVTM and CDR2 is ANQGSEA. The CDR3 extends over 13 amino acids. Trimming at V came to 1 base and at J to 15 bases, leaving 11 bases not matched to a gene. CDR3 nucleotide sequence: TGCAGCGTTGAAGCGACAGGGGACAAGGGACCGTTCTTC. Amino acids: CSVEATGDKGPFF.

V and J are TRBV5-1 and TRBJ2-3; 12 nucleotides match TRBD2. This CDR3 spans 14 amino acids. Germline-derived CDR1 and CDR2 are SGHRS and YFSETQ. Trimming took 4 bases from V and 6 from J; bases not matched to a gene: 3. The CDR3 nucleotides are TGCGCCAGCAGCGCTAGCGGGGGGGATGATACGCAGTATTTT. Its protein product is CASSASGGDDTQYF.

J is TRBJ2-2 and V is TRBV4-1; 12 bases align to TRBD2. The V segment lost 4 bases and the J segment 5 bases; nucleotides outside the gene matches: 8. The germline V gene has CDR1 MGHRA and CDR2 YSYEKL. The CDR3 is 17 residues long. This CDR3 is CASSPQPLAGGTGELFF. CDR3 nucleotides: TGCGCCAGCAGCCCTCAACCCCTAGCGGGAGGGACCGGGGAGCTGTTTTTT.

This clone was recorded a few times. The chain couples TRBV6-5 to TRBJ2-7, with D hard to call. The CDR3 is 14 residues long. Germline CDR1 MNHEY, CDR2 SVGAGI. The V end lost 2 bases, the J end lost 0 bases, and 8 bases lay between the germline ends. The CDR3, as DNA: TGTGCCAGCAGTTACGTCAGTGACTCCTACGAGCAGTACTTC. It specifies CASSYVSDSYEQYF.

The rearrangement uses TRBV30 and TRBJ1-5, with TRBD1 matching 8 bases. CDR1 and CDR2 (germline): GTSNPN, SVGIG (reference sequence). The junction had 8 bases not matched to a gene; V was cut back by 5 bases and J by 2 bases. The CDR3 length is 15 residues. CDR3: CAWSRTGRGNQPQHF. The DNA of the CDR3 is TGTGCCTGGTCCCGGACAGGGAGAGGCAATCAGCCCCAGCATTTT.

This chain links TRBV5-1 with TRBJ1-2; 8 bases match TRBD1. Germline V gene lookup returns CDR1 SGHRS and CDR2 YFSETQ. This CDR3 comprises 13 residues. V shed 4 bases and J 7 bases; nucleotides not matched to a gene: 6. CDR3 loop: CASSPTGDRGYTF. The DNA for the CDR3 is TGCGCCAGCAGCCCGACAGGGGATCGTGGCTACACCTTC.

The gene calls are TRBV18 and TRBJ2-7; 9 bases are shared with TRBD2. Germline V CDR1 and CDR2: KGHSH, LQKENI. V lost 5 bases to trimming and J lost 6 bases; unmatched junction nucleotides: 14. The CDR3 loop spans 16 amino acids. CDR3 DNA sequence: TGTGCCAGCTCATGGCCCGGGGCGGGAGGGCCTCGCGAGCAGTACTTC. Its translation is CASSWPGAGGPREQYF.

The chain couples TRBV20-1 to TRBJ1-2; 7 nucleotides match TRBD1. V was pared by 5 bases and J by 7 bases, with 4 bases of the junction left unmatched. The CDR3 covers 11 residues. The V gene's germline CDR1 is DFQATT and CDR2 SNEGSKA (reference sequence). The CDR3 bases are TGCAGTGCTGACAGGGCTGGTGGCTACACCTTC. Its protein is CSADRAGGYTF.

About this clone itself: In the same sample, other DNA sequences code for this CDR3. The chain links TRBV7-9 to TRBJ2-5; D unclear. The V end was cut by 1 base, the J end by 5 bases, with 5 bases between. The CDR3 is 12 residues long. CDR1 and CDR2 (germline): SEHNR, FQNEAQ (reference sequence). CDR3 nucleotide sequence: TGTGCCAGCAGCTTAGAGTCGGAGACCCAGTACTTC. Translation: CASSLESETQYF. The complete variable domain, with remaining parts taken from reference TRBV7-9 and TRBJ2-5, reads DTGVSQNPRHKITKRGQNVTFRCDPISEHNRLYWYRQTLGQGPEFLTYFQNEAQLEKSRLLSDRFSAERPKGSFSTLEIQRTEQGDSAMYLCASSLESETQYFGPGTRLLVL.

By share of the sample, this clone is large. This chain joins TRBV30 and TRBJ2-2, with D possibly being TRBD1 (5 bases). CDR3 length: 15 amino acids. Germline V lookup: CDR1 GTSNPN, CDR2 SVGIG (reference sequence). Trimming took 2 bases from V and 3 from J, leaving 13 bases between them. CDR3 in amino acids: CAWSPTTAYTGELFF. CDR3 coding DNA: TGTGCCTGGAGTCCCACGACAGCTTACACCGGGGAGCTGTTTTTT.

The chain is built from TRBV11-2 and TRBJ2-7, with D perhaps TRBD1 or TRBD2 (5 bases each). The CDR3 runs 15 residues. Per the germline V gene, CDR1 is SGHAT and CDR2 is FQNNGV. With 5 bases removed from V and 3 bases from J, the gap between germline ends came to 17 bases. CDR3 DNA sequence: TGTGCCAGCAGCCGCGTGGGGGAGATGAGCTACGAGCAGTACTTC. Translated: CASSRVGEMSYEQYF. The variable domain in full, completed from reference TRBV11-2 and TRBJ2-7, reads EAGVAQSPRYKIIEKRQSVAFWCNPISGHATLYWYQQILGQGPKLLIQFQNNGVVDDSQLPKDRFSAERLKGVDSTLKIQPAKLEDSAVYLCASSRVGEMSYEQYFGPGTRLTVT.

The chain combines TRBV4-2 with TRBJ1-2, with D hard to call. CDR1 and CDR2 (germline): LGHNA, YNFKEQ. The CDR3 consists of 16 residues. V dropped 5 bases and J dropped 4 bases, with 20 bases sitting between them. Here the CDR3 reads CASSCLTKGWTYGYTF. The CDR3 bases are TGTGCCAGCAGCTGTCTTACCAAAGGTTGGACCTATGGCTACACCTTC.

The gene calls are TRBV7-9 and TRBJ2-7, with 7 nucleotides matching TRBD1. CDR3 length equals 14 residues. With V trimmed by 4 bases and J by 4 bases, 7 bases remained unmatched. Germline values: CDR1 SEHNR, CDR2 FQNEAQ (reference sequence). This CDR3 is CASSSFRQGYEQYF. Written as DNA, the CDR3 is TGTGCCAGCAGCTCCTTTAGACAGGGATACGAGCAGTACTTC.

This chain connects TRBV19 to TRBJ2-7, with D possibly being TRBD1 (6 bases). The CDR3 is 13 amino acids. CDR1 and CDR2 from the germline V gene are LNHDA and SQIVND (reference sequence). V was trimmed by 3 bases and J by 1 base, leaving 7 bases between them. Written as DNA, the CDR3 is TGTGCCAGTAGTATGACAGGTTCCTACGAGCAGTACTTC. This gives the protein CASSMTGSYEQYF.

The chain is built from TRBV16 and TRBJ1-1; D remains ambiguous. This CDR3 region has 11 residues. V dropped 2 bases and J dropped 6 bases, with 4 bases sitting between them. Germline loops: CDR1 KGHSY, CDR2 FQNENV. The CDR3 bases are TGTGCCAGCAGCCAAGGATCTGAAGCTTTCTTT. Protein sequence: CASSQGSEAFF.

The V call is TRBV11-3, the J call TRBJ2-5; 7 positions match TRBD1. Trimming removed 5 bases from V and 5 bases from J; junction bases left unmatched: 14. This CDR3 is built from 16 residues. Germline V lookup: CDR1 SGHNT, CDR2 YENEEA. Here the CDR3 reads CASSGQLTGYDETQYF. The CDR3 DNA sequence: TGTGCCAGCAGCGGCCAACTGACAGGGTACGACGAGACCCAGTACTTC.